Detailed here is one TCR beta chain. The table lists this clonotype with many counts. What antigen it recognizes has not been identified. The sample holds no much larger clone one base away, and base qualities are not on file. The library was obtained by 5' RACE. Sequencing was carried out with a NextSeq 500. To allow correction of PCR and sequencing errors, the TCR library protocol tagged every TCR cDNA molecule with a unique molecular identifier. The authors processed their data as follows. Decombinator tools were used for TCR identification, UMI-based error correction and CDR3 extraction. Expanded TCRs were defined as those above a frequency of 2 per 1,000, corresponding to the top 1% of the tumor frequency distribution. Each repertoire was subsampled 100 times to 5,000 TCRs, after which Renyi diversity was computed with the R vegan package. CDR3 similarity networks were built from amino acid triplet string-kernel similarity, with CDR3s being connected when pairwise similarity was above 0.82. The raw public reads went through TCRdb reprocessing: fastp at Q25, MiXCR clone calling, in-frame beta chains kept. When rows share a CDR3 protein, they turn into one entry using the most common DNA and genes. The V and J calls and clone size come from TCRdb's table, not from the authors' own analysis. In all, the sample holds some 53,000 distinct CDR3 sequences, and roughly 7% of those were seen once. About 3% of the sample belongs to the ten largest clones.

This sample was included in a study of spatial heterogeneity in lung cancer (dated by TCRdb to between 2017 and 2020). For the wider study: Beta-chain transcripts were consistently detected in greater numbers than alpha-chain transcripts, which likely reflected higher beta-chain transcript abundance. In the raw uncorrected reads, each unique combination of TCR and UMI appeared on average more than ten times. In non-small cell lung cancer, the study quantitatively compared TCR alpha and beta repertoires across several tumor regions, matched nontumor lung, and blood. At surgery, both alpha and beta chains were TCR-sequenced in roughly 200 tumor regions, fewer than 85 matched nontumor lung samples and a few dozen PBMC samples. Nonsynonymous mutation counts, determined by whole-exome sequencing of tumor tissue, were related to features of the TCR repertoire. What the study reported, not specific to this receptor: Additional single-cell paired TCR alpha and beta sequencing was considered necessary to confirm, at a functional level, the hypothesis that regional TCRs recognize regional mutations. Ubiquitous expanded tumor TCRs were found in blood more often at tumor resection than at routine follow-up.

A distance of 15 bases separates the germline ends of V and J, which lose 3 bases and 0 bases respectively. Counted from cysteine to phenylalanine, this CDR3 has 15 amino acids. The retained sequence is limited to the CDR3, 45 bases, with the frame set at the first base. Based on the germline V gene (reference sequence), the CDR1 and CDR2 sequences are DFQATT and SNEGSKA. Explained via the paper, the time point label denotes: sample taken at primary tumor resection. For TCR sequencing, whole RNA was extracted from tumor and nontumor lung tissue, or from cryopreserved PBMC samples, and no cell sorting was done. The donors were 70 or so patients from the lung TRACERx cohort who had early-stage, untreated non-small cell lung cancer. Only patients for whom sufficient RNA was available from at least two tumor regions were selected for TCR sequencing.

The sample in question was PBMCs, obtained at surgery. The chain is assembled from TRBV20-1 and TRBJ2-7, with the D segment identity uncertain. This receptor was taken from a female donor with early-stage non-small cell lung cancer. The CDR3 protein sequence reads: CSASVSTPSSYEQYF. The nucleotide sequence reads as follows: TGCAGTGCTAGTGTGTCGACACCGAGCTCCTACGAGCAGTACTTC.